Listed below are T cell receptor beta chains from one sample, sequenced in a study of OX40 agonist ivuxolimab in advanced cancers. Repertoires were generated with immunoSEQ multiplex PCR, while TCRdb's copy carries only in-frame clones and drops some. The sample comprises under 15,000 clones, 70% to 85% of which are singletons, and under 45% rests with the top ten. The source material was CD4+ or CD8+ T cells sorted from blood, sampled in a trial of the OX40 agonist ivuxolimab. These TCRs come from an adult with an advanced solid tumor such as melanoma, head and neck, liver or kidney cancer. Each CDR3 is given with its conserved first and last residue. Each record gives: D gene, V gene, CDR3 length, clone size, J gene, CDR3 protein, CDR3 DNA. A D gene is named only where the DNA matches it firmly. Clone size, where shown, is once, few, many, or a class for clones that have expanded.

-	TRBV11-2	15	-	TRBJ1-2	CASSLGSTPGYGYTF	TGTGCCAGCAGCTTAGGATCAACCCCGGGCTATGGCTACACCTTC
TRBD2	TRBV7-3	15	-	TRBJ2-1	CASSSGTSGTNEQFF	TGTGCCAGCAGCTCCGGGACTAGCGGGACCAATGAGCAGTTCTTC
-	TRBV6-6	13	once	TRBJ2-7	CASSGSFSYEQYF	TGTGCCAGCTCGGGCAGTTTCTCCTACGAGCAGTACTTC
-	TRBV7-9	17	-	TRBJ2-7	CASSPVGFLAINYEQYF	TGTGCCAGCAGCCCTGTAGGATTCCTGGCCATCAACTACGAGCAGTACTTC
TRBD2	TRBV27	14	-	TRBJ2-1	CASLTSGPYNEQFF	TGTGCCAGCCTGACTAGCGGGCCCTACAATGAGCAGTTCTTC
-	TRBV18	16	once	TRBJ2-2	CASPDSQGGNTGELFF	TGTGCCAGCCCTGATTCACAGGGCGGGAACACCGGGGAGCTGTTTTTT
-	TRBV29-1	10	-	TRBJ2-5	CSVQAETQYF	TGCAGCGTACAGGCGGAGACCCAGTACTTC
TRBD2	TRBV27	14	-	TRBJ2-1	CASSSRTSGNEQFF	TGTGCCAGCAGCAGCCGGACTAGCGGGAATGAGCAGTTCTTC
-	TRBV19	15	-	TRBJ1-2	CASSIVGSGGYGYTF	TGTGCCAGTAGTATAGTCGGGAGCGGAGGCTATGGCTACACCTTC
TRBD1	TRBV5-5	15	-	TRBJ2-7	CASSSRDRYSYEQYF	TGTGCCAGCAGCAGCCGGGACAGGTACTCCTACGAGCAGTACTTC
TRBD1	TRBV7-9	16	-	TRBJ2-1	CASSFSGQGAIPEQFF	TGTGCCAGCAGCTTTAGTGGTCAGGGGGCGATCCCTGAGCAGTTCTTC
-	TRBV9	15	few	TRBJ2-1	CASSVGRMGSNEQFF	TGTGCCAGCAGCGTAGGAAGGATGGGGTCGAATGAGCAGTTCTTC
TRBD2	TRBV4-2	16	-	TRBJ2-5	CASSQGTSGSQETQYF	TGTGCCAGCAGCCAAGGGACTAGCGGATCTCAAGAGACCCAGTACTTC
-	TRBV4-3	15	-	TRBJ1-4	CASSQSRVGWEKLFF	TGCGCCAGCAGCCAATCTCGAGTCGGTTGGGAAAAACTGTTTTTT
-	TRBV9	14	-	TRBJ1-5	CLWEGGAHNQPQHF	TGCCTTTGGGAGGGGGGCGCACATAATCAGCCCCAGCATTTT
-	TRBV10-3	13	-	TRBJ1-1	CAISSQGNTEAFF	TGTGCCATCAGCTCACAGGGGAACACTGAAGCTTTCTTT
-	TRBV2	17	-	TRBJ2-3	CASSDSTSALFTDTQYF	TGTGCCAGCAGTGATAGTACTTCCGCGCTATTCACAGATACGCAGTATTTT